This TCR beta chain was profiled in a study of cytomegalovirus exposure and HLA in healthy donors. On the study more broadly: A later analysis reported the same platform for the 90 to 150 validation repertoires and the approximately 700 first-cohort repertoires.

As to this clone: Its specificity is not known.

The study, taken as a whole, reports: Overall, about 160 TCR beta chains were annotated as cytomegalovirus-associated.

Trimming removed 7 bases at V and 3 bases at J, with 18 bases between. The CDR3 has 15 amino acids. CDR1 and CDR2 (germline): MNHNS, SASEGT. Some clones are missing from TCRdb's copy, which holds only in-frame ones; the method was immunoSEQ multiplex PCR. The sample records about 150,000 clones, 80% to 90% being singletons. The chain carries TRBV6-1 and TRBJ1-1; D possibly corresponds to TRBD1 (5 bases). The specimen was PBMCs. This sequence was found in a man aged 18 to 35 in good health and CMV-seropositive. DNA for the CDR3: TGTGCCAGCACAAGGGGTGGTACAGGAGACACTGAAGCTTTCTTT. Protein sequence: CASTRGGTGDTEAFF.